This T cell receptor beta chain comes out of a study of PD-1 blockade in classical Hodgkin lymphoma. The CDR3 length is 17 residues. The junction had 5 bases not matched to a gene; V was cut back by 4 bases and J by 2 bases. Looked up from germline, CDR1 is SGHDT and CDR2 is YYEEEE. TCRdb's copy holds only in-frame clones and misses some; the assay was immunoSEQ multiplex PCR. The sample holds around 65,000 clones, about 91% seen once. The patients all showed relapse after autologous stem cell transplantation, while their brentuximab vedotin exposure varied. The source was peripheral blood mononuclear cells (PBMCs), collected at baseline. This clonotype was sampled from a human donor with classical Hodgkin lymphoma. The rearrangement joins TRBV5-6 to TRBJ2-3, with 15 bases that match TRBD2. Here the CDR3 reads CASSRTSGGASTDTQYF. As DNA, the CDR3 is TGTGCCAGCAGCCGGACTAGCGGGGGGGCCTCCACAGATACGCAGTATTTT.